Shown below are 9 T cell receptor beta chains from a single sample sequenced in a study of cytomegalovirus exposure and HLA in healthy donors. The PCR ran on 60 Vbeta and 13 Jbeta primers. TCRdb's table, derived via immunoSEQ multiplex PCR, lists solely in-frame clones and lacks some. The sample shows some 140,000 clones, around 80% of them seen only once. What was sequenced was PBMCs. The receptors here all came from a man aged 30 to 45 in good health and CMV-seronegative.

This chain uses TRBV28 with TRBJ1-2, with D tentatively TRBD1 (5 bases). This CDR3 comprises 17 residues. Germline CDR1 and CDR2: MDHEN and SYDVKM. The V gene lost 2 bases and the J gene lost 4 bases, with 20 bases spanning the gap. The CDR3 nucleotides are TGTGCCAGCAGTTTACCTCCAGGGATTACTTACAGCTATGGCTACACCTTC. Its protein is CASSLPPGITYSYGYTF.

This clone was observed a few times. The chain links TRBV5-1 to TRBJ2-5; D is perhaps TRBD2 (5 bases). V lost 0 bases and J lost 2, with 14 bases in between. This CDR3 has 16 residues. Germline-derived CDR1 and CDR2 are SGHRS and YFSETQ. CDR3 sequence (DNA): TGCGCCAGCAGCTTGGTAATGAATCCGGGGCAAGAGACCCAGTACTTC. Protein product: CASSLVMNPGQETQYF.

This sequence joins TRBV28 and TRBJ2-3; the D is unclear. This CDR3 region has 16 residues. CDR1 and CDR2 (germline): MDHEN, SYDVKM. The V and J ends lost 3 bases and 3 bases respectively, with 16 bases between them. The CDR3 bases are TGTGCCAGCAGTTTTATCCCACAGAGCCATACAGATACGCAGTATTTT. It translates to CASSFIPQSHTDTQYF.

The rearrangement links TRBV5-4 to TRBJ2-7; 7 nucleotides align to TRBD1. V dropped 0 bases and J dropped 7; count of bases not matched to a gene: 10. The germline gives CDR1 SGHNT, CDR2 YYREEE (reference sequence). This CDR3 is 15 amino acids long. CDR3 sequence reads: CASSLAGTVPKEQYF. The DNA of the CDR3 is TGTGCCAGCAGCTTGGCCGGGACAGTACCTAAAGAGCAGTACTTC.

V usage is TRBV5-6 and J usage is TRBJ2-7; 7 positions match TRBD2. The V and J ends lost 5 bases and 0 bases, in that order; junction bases with no gene match: 5. Germline CDR1 reads SGHDT; CDR2 reads YYEEEE. The CDR3 spans 14 residues. CDR3 nucleotide sequence: TGTGCCAGCAGTCGGGACTATTACTCCTACGAGCAGTACTTC. It translates to CASSRDYYSYEQYF. The entire variable domain, with the rest obtained from reference TRBV5-6 and TRBJ2-7, is as follows: DAGVTQSPTHLIKTRGQQVTLRCSPKSGHDTVSWYQQALGQGPQFIFQYYEEEERQRGNFPDRFSGHQFPNYSSELNVNALLLGDSALYLCASSRDYYSYEQYFGPGTRLTVT.

The genes are TRBV30 and TRBJ1-2; TRBD1 agrees at 8 bases. The CDR3 is made up of 16 amino acids. Trimming removed 4 bases from V and 2 bases from J; junction bases left unmatched: 12. The germline CDR1 and CDR2 sequences are GTSNPN and SVGIG (reference sequence). CDR3 amino acids: CAWIPLMDRVNYGYTF. CDR3 DNA: TGTGCCTGGATACCGCTAATGGACAGGGTCAACTATGGCTACACCTTC.

This clone was observed once. The gene calls are TRBV2 and TRBJ2-1, with D possibly being TRBD1 (5 bases). The germline CDR1 and CDR2 sequences are SNHLY and FYNNEI. V shed 8 bases and J shed 10 bases, with 15 bases lying between them. There are 12 residues in the CDR3. The CDR3 nucleotides read TGTGCCAGCTCGATCGGTGGACACGAGCAGTTCTTC. Its protein product is CASSIGGHEQFF.

CDR3 sequence: CASSPGPVQETQYF. The CDR3 DNA sequence: TGTGCCAGCTCCCCAGGGCCGGTGCAAGAGACCCAGTACTTC. J is TRBJ2-5 and V is TRBV18; maybe TRBD1 (5 bases). CDR3 length: 14 residues. V was shortened by 6 bases and J by 2 bases, with 13 bases between the two germline ends. Germline V gene data show CDR1 as KGHSH and CDR2 as LQKENI. Based on the CDR3 plus reference TRBV18 and TRBJ2-5, the full variable domain is NAGVMQNPRHLVRRRGQEARLRCSPMKGHSHVYWYRQLPEEGLKFMVYLQKENIIDESGMPKERFSAEFPKEGPSILRIQQVVRGDSAAYFCASSPGPVQETQYFGPGTRLLVL.

V usage is TRBV4-2 and J usage is TRBJ2-5; D not resolved. The J call may be incorrect, as the DNA end agrees better with TRBJ2-7. This CDR3 is 13 amino acids long. Germline V CDR1 and CDR2: LGHNA, YNFKEQ. CDR3 sequence reads: CASSSSSSYEQYF. The CDR3 nucleotides are TGTGCCAGCAGCTCTTCTAGCTCCTACGAGCAGTACTTC.